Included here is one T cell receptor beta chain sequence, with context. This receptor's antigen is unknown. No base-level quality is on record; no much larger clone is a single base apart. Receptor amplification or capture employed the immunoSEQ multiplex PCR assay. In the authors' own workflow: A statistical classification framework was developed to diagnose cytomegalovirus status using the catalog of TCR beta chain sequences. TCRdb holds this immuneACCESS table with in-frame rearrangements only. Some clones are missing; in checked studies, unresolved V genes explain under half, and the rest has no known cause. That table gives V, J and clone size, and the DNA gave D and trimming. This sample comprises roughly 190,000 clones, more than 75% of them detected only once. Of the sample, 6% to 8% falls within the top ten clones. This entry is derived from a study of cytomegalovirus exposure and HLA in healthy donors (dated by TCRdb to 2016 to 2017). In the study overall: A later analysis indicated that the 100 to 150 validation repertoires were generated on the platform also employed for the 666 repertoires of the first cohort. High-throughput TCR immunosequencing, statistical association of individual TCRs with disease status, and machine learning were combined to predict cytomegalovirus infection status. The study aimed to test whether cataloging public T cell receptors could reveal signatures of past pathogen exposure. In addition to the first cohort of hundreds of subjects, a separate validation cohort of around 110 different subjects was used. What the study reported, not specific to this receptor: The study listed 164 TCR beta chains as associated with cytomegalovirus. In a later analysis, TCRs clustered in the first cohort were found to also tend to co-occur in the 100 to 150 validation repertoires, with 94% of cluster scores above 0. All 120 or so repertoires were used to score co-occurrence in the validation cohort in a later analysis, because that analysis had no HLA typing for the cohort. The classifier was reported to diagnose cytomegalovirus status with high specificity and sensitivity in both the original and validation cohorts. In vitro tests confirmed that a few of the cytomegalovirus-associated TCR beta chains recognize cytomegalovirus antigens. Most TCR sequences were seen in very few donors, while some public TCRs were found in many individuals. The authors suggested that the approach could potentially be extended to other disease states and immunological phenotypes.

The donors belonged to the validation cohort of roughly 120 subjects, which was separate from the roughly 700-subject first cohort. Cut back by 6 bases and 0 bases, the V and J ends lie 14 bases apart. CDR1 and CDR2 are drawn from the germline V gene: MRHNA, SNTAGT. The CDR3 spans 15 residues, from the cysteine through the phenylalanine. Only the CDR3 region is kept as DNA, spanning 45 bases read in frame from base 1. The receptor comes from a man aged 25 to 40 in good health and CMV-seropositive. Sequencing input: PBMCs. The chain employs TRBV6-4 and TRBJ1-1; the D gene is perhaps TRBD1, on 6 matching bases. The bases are TGTGCCAGCAGACCGGGACACCCGATGAACACTGAAGCTTTCTTT. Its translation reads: CASRPGHPMNTEAFF.